Sequencing of this T cell receptor beta chain was carried out in a study of control samples from healthy donors and cancer patients. The length of the CDR3 is 15 residues. J gave up 4 bases and V 5 bases, and 7 bases lay outside the gene matches. Germline assignment: CDR1 SGHTA and CDR2 FQGNSA. TCRdb's table, derived via immunoSEQ multiplex PCR, lists solely in-frame clones and lacks some. This table holds more than 65,000 clones, 84% found once. This rearrangement joins TRBV7-2 to TRBJ2-7, with 11 bases matching TRBD2. Sequences were obtained from blood. The TCR was taken from a man in his fifties or sixties in good health. CDR3 sequence (DNA): TGTGCCAGCAGCCCTAGACTAGCGGGGAGTTACGAGCAGTACTTC. Translation gives CASSPRLAGSYEQYF.